The TCR beta chain described here comes from a study of Graves' ophthalmopathy and Graves' hyperthyroidism. Study context: The blood sample was drawn at first diagnosis and before any treatment.

Germline CDR1 SGHVS, CDR2 FNYEAQ. The CDR3 runs to 12 residues. The ends were cut back, 6 bases at V and 6 bases at J, with 11 bases in the middle. The sequenced template was RNA, covering the TCR beta CDR3 region. RT-PCR with HTBI primers came first, then second-round multiplex PCR. Each CDR3 protein is one row after TCRdb ran MiXCR on the multiplex PCR reads. The sample lists over 150,000 distinct CDR3 sequences; over 35% were seen once. Moderate-to-severe activity, with CAS ≥3, NOSPECS ≥4 and duration under 3 months, characterized the donors with ophthalmopathy. Pregnant or lactating patients and those with other autoimmune diseases or uncontrolled infections were excluded. Orbital computed tomography, together with clinical symptoms, serum thyroxine, TRAb and thyroid ultrasound, was used for diagnosis.

The sample was peripheral blood. This chain joins TRBV7-6 and TRBJ2-5, with a possible D match to TRBD1 (6 bases). The receptor was derived from a woman between 40 and 55 years old with Graves' ophthalmopathy. The CDR3 nucleotides are TGTGCCAGCAGTTGGGGACAACAGACCCAGTACTTC. Its protein product is CASSWGQQTQYF.